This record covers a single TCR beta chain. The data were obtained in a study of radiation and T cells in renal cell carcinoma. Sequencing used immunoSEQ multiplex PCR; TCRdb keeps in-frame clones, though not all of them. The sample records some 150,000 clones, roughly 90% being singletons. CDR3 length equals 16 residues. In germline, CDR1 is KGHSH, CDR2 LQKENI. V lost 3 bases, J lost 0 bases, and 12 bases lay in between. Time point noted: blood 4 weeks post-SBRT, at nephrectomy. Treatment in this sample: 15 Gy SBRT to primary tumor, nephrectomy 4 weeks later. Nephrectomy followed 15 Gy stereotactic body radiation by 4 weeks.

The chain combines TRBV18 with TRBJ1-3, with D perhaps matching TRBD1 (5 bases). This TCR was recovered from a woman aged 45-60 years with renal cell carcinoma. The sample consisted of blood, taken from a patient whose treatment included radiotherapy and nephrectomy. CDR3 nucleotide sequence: TGTGCCAGCTCACCCCAAGGGGCATACTCTGGAAACACCATATATTTT. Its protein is CASSPQGAYSGNTIYF.